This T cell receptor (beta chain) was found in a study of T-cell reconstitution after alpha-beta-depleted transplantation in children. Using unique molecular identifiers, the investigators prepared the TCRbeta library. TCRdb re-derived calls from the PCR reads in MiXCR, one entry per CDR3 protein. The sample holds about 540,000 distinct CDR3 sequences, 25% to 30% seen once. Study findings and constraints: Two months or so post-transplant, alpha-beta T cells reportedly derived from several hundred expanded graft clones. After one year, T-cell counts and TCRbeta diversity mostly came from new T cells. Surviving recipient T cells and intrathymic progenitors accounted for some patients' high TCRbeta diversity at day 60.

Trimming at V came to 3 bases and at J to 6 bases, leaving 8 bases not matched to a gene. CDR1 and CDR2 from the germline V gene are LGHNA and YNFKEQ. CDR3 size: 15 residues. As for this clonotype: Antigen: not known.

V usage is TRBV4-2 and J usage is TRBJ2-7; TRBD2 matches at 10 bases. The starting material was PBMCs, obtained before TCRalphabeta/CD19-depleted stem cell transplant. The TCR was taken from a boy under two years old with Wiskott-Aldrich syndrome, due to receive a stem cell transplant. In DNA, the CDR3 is TGTGCCAGCAGCCAGACCCCCGGACTAGCGGCCGAGCAGTACTTC. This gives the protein CASSQTPGLAAEQYF.